The 5 T cell receptor beta chains listed next were all sequenced from one sample in a study of shared clonotypes between healthy human individuals. Clones were sequenced by immunoSEQ multiplex PCR, and TCRdb holds only the in-frame ones, with some missing. The sample shows about 1 million clones, 65% to 80% of them seen only once. The sequenced material came from memory CD4+ T cells sorted from blood. Subset in this sample: CD45RA-negative fraction. The receptors shown here come from a man aged 18 to 30 in good health.

Notes on this clone: Additional DNA sequences in this sample encode the identical CDR3. The chain combines TRBV6-5 with TRBJ1-5; tentative D call: TRBD1 (6 bases). Germline-derived CDR1 and CDR2 are MNHEY and SVGAGI. This CDR3 is 13 amino acids long. V shed 5 bases and J shed 4 bases, with 9 bases lying between them. The CDR3 loop reads CASSEGGNQPQHF. DNA of the CDR3: TGTGCCAGCAGTGAAGGGGGGAATCAGCCCCAGCATTTT.

As for this clone: This may come from a read error, since a much larger clone is one base off. The same CDR3 is also encoded by other DNA sequences in this sample. The gene calls are TRBV6-1 and TRBJ2-7, with unresolved D. The CDR3 covers 15 residues. The ends were cut back, 1 base at V and 3 bases at J, with 13 bases in the middle. CDR1 is MNHNS, CDR2 SASEGT, per germline. The CDR3 loop reads CASSEGVPSFYEQYF. CDR3 nucleotides: TGTGCCAGCAGTGAAGGCGTACCAAGCTTCTACGAGCAGTACTTC.

This rearrangement joins TRBV29-1 to TRBJ2-1; D is undetermined. This CDR3 spans 12 amino acids. V was cut by 4 bases and J by 3 bases, with 7 bases left in between. Germline V CDR1 and CDR2: SQVTM, ANQGSEA. CDR3 amino acids: CSVADNYNEQFF. In DNA form, the CDR3 reads TGCAGCGTTGCAGACAACTACAATGAGCAGTTCTTC.

The chain carries TRBV7-9 and TRBJ2-7; 10 bases agree with TRBD2. V was pared by 5 bases and J by 1 base, with 2 bases of the junction left unmatched. Per the germline V gene, CDR1 is SEHNR and CDR2 is FQNEAQ (reference sequence). This CDR3 comprises 14 residues. CDR3 sequence: CASSGTSESYEQYF. Here the CDR3 DNA reads TGTGCCAGCAGCGGGACTAGCGAATCCTACGAGCAGTACTTC.

This clone was recorded once. The V and J genes are TRBV6-5 and TRBJ1-2; no clear D. Germline CDR1 reads MNHEY; CDR2 reads SVGAGI. The CDR3 contains 13 residues. Trimming stripped 7 bases from V and 4 bases from J, with 13 bases between. The CDR3 loop is CASTSWVSYGYTF. CDR3 coding DNA: TGTGCCAGCACGTCGTGGGTGTCCTATGGCTACACCTTC.